The clone carrying this T cell receptor beta chain appeared a few times. The CDR3 sequence is 14 residues long. V shed 5 bases and J shed 4 bases, with 11 bases lying between them. The germline V gene has CDR1 SGHAT and CDR2 FQNNGV. The source of the sample is a study of identical twins. A single record per CDR3 protein comes from TCRdb applying MiXCR to the 5' RACE reads. Of around 370,000 distinct CDR3 sequences listed, 7% to 9.5% are singletons. The sequence was obtained from a woman aged 50 to 65 in good health. V usage is TRBV11-2 and J usage is TRBJ2-2; D unresolved. Sequenced sample: naive T cells sorted from blood. This chain's CDR3 is CASSPSVITGELFF. The DNA for the CDR3 is TGTGCCAGCAGCCCCTCAGTGATCACCGGGGAGCTGTTTTTT.